The 12 T cell receptor beta chains presented below share a single source sample, sequenced in a study of T cells in Graves' hyperthyroidism and ophthalmopathy. What was amplified from RNA transcripts were TCR beta CDR3 regions. Primed by the HTBI set, a first-round RT-PCR was run on the TCR CDR3. TCRdb re-derived calls from the multiplex PCR reads in MiXCR, one entry per CDR3 protein. Among about 480,000 distinct CDR3 sequences listed, approximately 14% were seen once. The sequenced sample was blood. The source is a woman between 18 and 29 years old with Graves' hyperthyroidism.

This clonotype was recorded many times. The chain couples TRBV6-5 to TRBJ1-1, with 8 bases fitting TRBD1. Trimming at V came to 0 bases and at J to 4 bases, leaving 10 bases not matched to a gene. This CDR3 is 17 amino acids long. Germline V gene lookup returns CDR1 MNHEY and CDR2 SVGAGI. The CDR3 spells CASSYSFETGVGTEAFF. Here the CDR3 DNA reads TGTGCCAGCAGTTACTCCTTTGAGACAGGGGTAGGCACTGAAGCTTTCTTT.

This clonotype was seen a handful of times. The chain recombines TRBV19 with TRBJ1-1; the D gene is possibly TRBD1 (5 bases). Germline assignment: CDR1 LNHDA and CDR2 SQIVND (reference sequence). This CDR3 has 15 amino acids. V lost 3 bases and J lost 0, with 11 bases in between. The CDR3 DNA sequence: TGTGCCAGTAGTATTTTACGGGGGATGAACACTGAAGCTTTCTTT. As protein: CASSILRGMNTEAFF.

This clonotype was found a few times. The genes are TRBV20-1 and TRBJ1-2; D uncertain. CDR3 length: 12 amino acids. V lost 3 bases, J lost 2 bases, and 7 bases lay in between. CDR1 and CDR2 from the germline V gene are DFQATT and SNEGSKA (reference sequence). CDR3 DNA sequence: TGCAGTGCTAGGTGGGGAAACTATGGCTACACCTTC. It codes for CSARWGNYGYTF.

In its sample, this clonotype was seen many times. V is TRBV3-1 and J is TRBJ1-2, with D tentatively TRBD1 (6 bases). Per the germline V gene, CDR1 is LGHDT and CDR2 is YNNKEL (reference sequence). The CDR3 totals 14 residues. Deletions cut 4 bases from V and 8 bases from J, with 17 bases between. The CDR3 reads CASSRTQGTRGYTF. DNA of the CDR3: TGTGCCAGCAGCCGCACCCAGGGGACGCGCGGCTACACCTTC.

This chain uses TRBV5-1 with TRBJ1-1; no clear D gene. V lost 0 bases to trimming and J lost 4 bases, with 10 bases between them. The germline CDR1 and CDR2 sequences are SGHRS and YFSETQ. The CDR3 consists of 14 residues. CDR3 amino acids: CASSLGGSPTEAFF. DNA for the CDR3: TGCGCCAGCAGCTTGGGCGGAAGCCCCACTGAAGCTTTCTTT.

At least ten counts were recorded for this clonotype. The chain has TRBV2 and TRBJ2-1; D is unclear. This CDR3 is 11 amino acids long. Germline values: CDR1 SNHLY, CDR2 FYNNEI. The ends were cut back, 9 bases at V and 6 bases at J, with 9 bases in the middle. CDR3 nucleotides: TGTGCCAGTGTCGCGGCCAATGAGCAGTTCTTC. This codes for CASVAANEQFF.

This clonotype showed up just a few times. V gene TRBV18 combines with J gene TRBJ2-7, with a weak D call TRBD1 (5 bases). Looked up from germline, CDR1 is KGHSH and CDR2 is LQKENI. Trimming cost V 2 bases and J 5 bases, with 10 bases left between them. There are 13 residues in the CDR3. The CDR3 is CASSPNPGNEQYV. The CDR3 coding sequence is TGTGCCAGCTCACCAAACCCAGGGAACGAGCAGTACGTC.

The chain employs TRBV29-1 and TRBJ1-2; possibly TRBD1 for D (5 bases). The CDR3 has 15 amino acids. V lost 1 base and J lost 4, with 16 bases in between. Germline assignment: CDR1 SQVTM and CDR2 ANQGSEA. The CDR3 sequence: CSVEASMGGGYGYTF. The CDR3 DNA reads as TGCAGCGTTGAAGCGAGCATGGGGGGGGGCTATGGCTACACCTTC.

There are many counts of this clonotype. The V call is TRBV30, the J call TRBJ1-5, with D perhaps TRBD1 (5 bases). This CDR3 has 13 residues. The germline CDR1 and CDR2 sequences are GTSNPN and SVGIG (reference sequence). V lost 4 bases and J 7 bases, leaving 14 bases between the germline ends. CDR3 residues: CAWNGGSSQPQHF. The CDR3 DNA is TGTGCCTGGAATGGGGGGTCCAGCCAGCCCCAGCATTTT.

This clonotype was observed a single time. The CDR3 reads CASSQAIGSSEAQYF. CDR3 in DNA: TGCGCCAGCAGCCAAGCCATCGGGAGCTCCGAGGCCCAGTACTTC. This rearrangement joins TRBV4-1 to TRBJ2-5; D may be TRBD2 (6 bases). The CDR3 covers 15 residues. With 1 base removed from V and 9 bases from J, the gap between germline ends came to 18 bases. In germline, CDR1 is MGHRA, CDR2 YSYEKL.

The chain joins TRBV9 to TRBJ2-5; D gene ambiguous. Trimming removed 4 bases from V and 5 bases from J, with 12 bases in between. The CDR3 has 13 amino acids. The germline CDR1 and CDR2 sequences are SGDLS and YYNGEE. The CDR3 here is CASSSLLSETQYF. The CDR3 nucleotides read TGTGCCAGCAGCTCACTATTGTCCGAGACCCAGTACTTC.

This clonotype was seen many times. The chain couples TRBV28 to TRBJ1-2; D is ambiguous. Germline assignment: CDR1 MDHEN and CDR2 SYDVKM. V lost 3 bases, J lost 0 bases, and 14 bases lay in between. The CDR3 is 16 residues long. CDR3 region: CASSFLPYRANYGYTF. DNA for the CDR3: TGTGCCAGCAGTTTCCTCCCATACAGAGCTAACTATGGCTACACCTTC.